This T cell receptor (beta chain) was sequenced during a study of T cells in tumors after PD-1 blockade. Study context: A subset received ongoing vismodegib 150 mg daily alongside anti-PD-1 therapy. Peripheral blood samples averaged 36,536 unique clonotypes and some 100,000 templates.

This clone was seen a few times. The protocol was immunoSEQ multiplex PCR, while the TCRdb copy is restricted to in-frame clones and leaves out a portion. Of around 60,000 clones listed, just under 80% were seen once; the top ten hold under 15%. V was shortened by 7 bases and J by 6 bases, with 14 bases between the two germline ends. From germline, CDR1 is SGHRS and CDR2 YFSETQ. This CDR3 contains 13 residues. The chain joins TRBV5-1 to TRBJ2-1; D might be TRBD2 (6 bases). The starting material was PBMCs, obtained before anti-PD-1 treatment. The origin of this receptor is a human donor with basal cell carcinoma. This CDR3 reads CASRERVGNEQFF. The CDR3 nucleotides are TGCGCCAGCCGGGAGAGGGTGGGCAATGAGCAGTTCTTC.